The 22 T cell receptor beta chains below were found in one sample sequenced in a study of T cells in Graves' hyperthyroidism and ophthalmopathy. TCR beta CDR3 sequences were amplified from RNA transcripts. When the TCR CDR3 underwent first-round RT-PCR, the HTBI primer set was used. Each CDR3 protein is one row after TCRdb ran MiXCR on the multiplex PCR reads. The data hold under 800,000 distinct CDR3 sequences, with about 14% observed a single time. Material for sequencing was blood. These receptors were collected from a woman aged 18-30 years with Graves' hyperthyroidism.

This clonotype was recorded at least ten times. The chain uses TRBV27 and TRBJ1-1; the D gene is possibly TRBD1 (5 bases). Germline V gene data show CDR1 as MNHEY and CDR2 as SMNVEV (reference sequence). V gave up 5 bases and J gave up 0 bases, with 13 bases separating them. The CDR3 has 15 amino acids. The CDR3 loop reads CASSPWGVVNTEAFF. DNA of the CDR3: TGTGCCAGCAGTCCATGGGGGGTCGTGAACACTGAAGCTTTCTTT.

CDR3 sequence: CASSLFLGHEQFF. The CDR3 DNA follows: TGTGCCAGCAGTCTATTCCTAGGTCATGAGCAGTTCTTC. This rearrangement joins TRBV28 to TRBJ2-1; no reliable D call. The V gene's germline CDR1 is MDHEN and CDR2 SYDVKM. This CDR3 is built from 13 residues. Trimming pared 5 bases from V and 8 bases from J, leaving 13 bases between.

This clonotype was detected many times. The chain is built from TRBV5-1 and TRBJ2-3; possibly TRBD2 for D (6 bases). Per germline, CDR1 SGHRS and CDR2 YFSETQ. Between the trimmed V and J ends, which lost 0 bases and 4 bases, there was a span of 12 bases. The CDR3 totals 15 residues. The CDR3 DNA follows: TGCGCCAGCAGCTTGGTCGGGGGTGTAGCAGATACGCAGTATTTT. It encodes CASSLVGGVADTQYF.

The table lists this clonotype with many counts. The chain couples TRBV12-3 or TRBV12-4 to TRBJ1-1, with D maybe TRBD1 (5 bases). The CDR3 sequence is 15 residues long. Trimming removed 5 bases at V and 0 bases at J, with 13 bases between. CDR3 coding DNA: TGTGCCAGCAGTCTACAGGAATGGGTGAACACTGAAGCTTTCTTT. Its translation: CASSLQEWVNTEAFF.

This clonotype was seen a handful of times. J is TRBJ2-5 and V is TRBV30; D unresolved. There are 12 residues in the CDR3. Germline-derived CDR1 and CDR2 are GTSNPN and SVGIG (reference sequence). Trimming left V 2 bases short and J 9 bases short, with 13 bases between. CDR3 sequence reads: CAWSPLLAAQYF. The CDR3 nucleotides are TGTGCCTGGAGTCCTTTGCTGGCGGCCCAGTACTTC.

This clonotype was seen at least ten times. The CDR3 region is CASKFRTANYGYTF. Here the CDR3 DNA reads TGTGCCAGTAAATTTAGGACAGCTAACTATGGCTACACCTTC. The rearrangement uses TRBV19 and TRBJ1-2; a weak D match, TRBD1 (6 bases). Trimming took 7 bases from V and 0 from J, leaving 12 bases between them. The CDR3 runs to 14 residues. Germline CDR1 LNHDA, CDR2 SQIVND (reference sequence).

At least ten counts were recorded for this clonotype. V gene TRBV7-8 combines with J gene TRBJ2-1, with 14 bases matching TRBD2. Germline CDR1 reads SGHVS; CDR2 reads FQNEAQ. V lost 5 bases, J lost 2 bases, and 11 bases stayed unmatched. The CDR3 is 19 amino acids. This chain's CDR3 is CASSLLGTSGRDTYNEQFF. The CDR3 DNA sequence: TGTGCCAGCAGCCTCCTCGGGACTAGCGGGAGAGACACCTACAATGAGCAGTTCTTC.

Ten or more counts support this clonotype. The chain uses TRBV7-9 and TRBJ2-1; D not resolved. Per germline, CDR1 SEHNR and CDR2 FQNEAQ (reference sequence). Trimming pared 5 bases from V and 9 bases from J, leaving 23 bases between. The CDR3 runs to 16 residues. CDR3 sequence (DNA): TGTGCCAGCAGCCCGAGGTCCACGCTCACGACGGGTGAGCAGTTCTTC. Translated: CASSPRSTLTTGEQFF.

This clonotype was detected many times. V and J are TRBV7-9 and TRBJ2-7, with a possible D match to TRBD2 (6 bases). The CDR3 is 13 residues long. V was shortened by 5 bases and J by 3 bases, with 11 bases between the two germline ends. CDR1 SEHNR and CDR2 FQNEAQ come from the germline V gene (reference sequence). The CDR3 is CASSGVEGYEQYF. The DNA of the CDR3 is TGTGCCAGCAGCGGGGTGGAGGGCTACGAGCAGTACTTC.

The gene calls are TRBV19 and TRBJ1-5; D unresolved. The V gene's germline CDR1 is LNHDA and CDR2 SQIVND (reference sequence). Deletions cut 1 base from V and 2 bases from J, with 6 bases between. CDR3 length equals 14 residues. CDR3 sequence reads: CASSIVPGNQPQHF. The CDR3 DNA sequence: TGTGCCAGTAGTATAGTTCCCGGCAATCAGCCCCAGCATTTT.

Ten or more counts support this clonotype. The CDR3 coding sequence is TGTGCCAGCAGCCGGGACAGGGGCCCTGGGGTTTTGGCCCAGCATTTT. Translating it yields CASSRDRGPGVLAQHF. The V gene is TRBV7-2, the J gene TRBJ1-5; 10 bases fit TRBD1. Trimming at V came to 5 bases and at J to 11 bases, leaving 15 bases not matched to a gene. Germline CDR1 SGHTA, CDR2 FQGNSA. The CDR3 contains 16 residues.

In its sample, this clonotype was seen many times. Mismatch with germline at one junction end may stem from a read error. This chain joins TRBV20-1 and TRBJ2-7, with unresolved D. The CDR3 runs to 12 residues. The germline CDR1 and CDR2 sequences are DFQATT and SNEGSKA (reference sequence). CDR3 sequence: CSARVPGYEQYF. The CDR3 DNA reads TGCAGTGCCAGAGTCCCTGGCTACGAGCAGTACTTC.

As for this clonotype: One junction end disagrees with the germline gene, perhaps due to a read error. The chain links TRBV2 to TRBJ1-1; D not resolved. This CDR3 contains 14 residues. Germline CDR1 reads SNHLY; CDR2 reads FYNNEI. This chain's CDR3 is CASREDPLNTEAFF. CDR3 sequence (DNA): TGTGCCAGCAGGGAAGACCCCTTGAACACTGAAGCTTTCTTT.

CDR3 sequence reads: CASSGSGRVNYNEQFF. The CDR3 region has the DNA TGTGCCAGCAGTGGGAGCGGGAGGGTAAACTACAATGAGCAGTTCTTC. The chain carries TRBV6-2 or TRBV6-3 and TRBJ2-1, with TRBD2 matching 10 bases. V lost 5 bases and J lost 3; bases outside the gene matches: 7. The CDR3 consists of 16 residues. The germline CDR1 and CDR2 sequences are MNHEY and SVGEGT.

This clonotype was seen many times. The chain uses TRBV28 and TRBJ1-5, with 7 bases identical to TRBD1. This CDR3 is built from 13 residues. The germline gives CDR1 MDHEN, CDR2 SYDVKM. V was clipped by 6 bases and J by 5 bases; unmatched bases: 4. The CDR3 DNA is TGTGCCAGCAGCCTGACAGGGTATCAGCCCCAGCATTTT. Amino acid sequence: CASSLTGYQPQHF.

At least ten counts were recorded for this clonotype. As DNA, the CDR3 is TGTGCCAGCACCCTTCGAGGGTCGAGTACCTATGGCTACACCTTC. The encoded protein is CASTLRGSSTYGYTF. V gene TRBV12-3 or TRBV12-4 combines with J gene TRBJ1-2; D gene unclear. The CDR3 is 15 residues long. The V end was cut by 7 bases, the J end by 4 bases, with 19 bases between.

This clonotype was detected only a few times. V usage is TRBV9 and J usage is TRBJ1-2; the D gene is possibly TRBD1 (5 bases). This CDR3 comprises 13 residues. V lost 0 bases and J 8 bases, leaving 11 bases between the germline ends. Germline V gene sequence: CDR1 SGDLS, CDR2 YYNGEE. This chain's CDR3 is CASSVAGAEGYTF. In DNA, the CDR3 is TGTGCCAGCAGCGTAGCTGGGGCAGAGGGCTACACCTTC.

This clonotype has more than one count but fewer than ten. The rearrangement uses TRBV9 and TRBJ1-3; D is unclear. The CDR3 runs 15 residues. V gave up 2 bases and J gave up 0 bases, with 9 bases separating them. CDR1 is SGDLS, CDR2 YYNGEE, per germline. CDR3 nucleotides: TGTGCCAGCAGCGTGCACGGACTCTCTGGAAACACCATATATTTT. As protein: CASSVHGLSGNTIYF.

The gene calls are TRBV30 and TRBJ2-2; the D is unclear. This CDR3 has 12 residues. The germline V and J ends were trimmed by 4 bases and 7 bases, with 10 bases remaining between them. In germline, CDR1 is GTSNPN, CDR2 SVGIG (reference sequence). The CDR3 DNA reads as TGTGCCTGGATCCGGTCCTACGGGGAGCTGTTTTTT. It encodes CAWIRSYGELFF.

The rearrangement links TRBV2 to TRBJ2-3; TRBD2 aligns across 9 bases. CDR3 size: 15 residues. The germline V gene has CDR1 SNHLY and CDR2 FYNNEI. V shed 7 bases, J shed 0 bases, and the junction held 5 bases outside the gene matches. In nucleotides, the CDR3 is TGTGCCAGCAAAGGGACTAGCACTAGCACAGATACGCAGTATTTT. It translates to CASKGTSTSTDTQYF.

This clonotype was recorded many times. This rearrangement joins TRBV24-1 to TRBJ2-5, with a weak D call TRBD2 (6 bases). The length of the CDR3 is 13 residues. Germline loops: CDR1 KGHDR, CDR2 SFDVKD. V was clipped by 2 bases and J by 4 bases, with 7 bases between them. CDR3 residues: CATSDWRAETQYF. The CDR3 DNA follows: TGTGCCACCAGTGATTGGAGGGCAGAGACCCAGTACTTC.

There are many counts of this clonotype. The chain carries TRBV6-2 or TRBV6-3 and TRBJ2-1, with a tentative D call TRBD2 (5 bases). The CDR3 is 14 amino acids. V was shortened by 2 bases and J by 6 bases, with 11 bases between the two germline ends. CDR1 is MNHEY, CDR2 SVGEGT, per germline. CDR3 residues: CASSYGRVGNEQFF. CDR3 in DNA: TGTGCCAGCAGTTACGGGCGGGTCGGCAATGAGCAGTTCTTC.